This T cell receptor beta chain was captured by sequencing in a study of post-analysis software for immune sequencing data. Study details: Relapsing-remitting, secondary progressive and progressive-relapsing forms of multiple sclerosis all featured among disease courses. Points from the study as a whole: Controls significantly exceeded multiple sclerosis patients in normalized Chao1 diversity. TRBV5-6, TRBV5-1 and TRBV20-1 were among five TRBV segments more frequent in patients than controls.

The authors incorporated unique molecular identifiers into the TCR beta cDNA libraries. One entry per CDR3 protein results from TCRdb running MiXCR on the PCR reads. The sample consists of 150,000 or so distinct CDR3 sequences, roughly 34% of them appearing once. Trimming removed 3 bases from V and 2 bases from J; junction bases left unmatched: 6. CDR3 length equals 15 residues. CDR1 and CDR2 from the germline V gene are DFQATT and SNEGSKA (reference sequence). There are a few counts of this clonotype. Antigen unknown. This receptor was obtained from a girl under 18 with multiple sclerosis. The chain combines TRBV20-1 with TRBJ2-7; 11 positions match TRBD2. The material was blood, obtained after autologous hematopoietic stem cell transplantation. CDR3 loop: CSASPWTSGPYEQYF. As DNA, the CDR3 is TGCAGTGCTAGCCCATGGACTAGCGGGCCCTACGAGCAGTACTTC.